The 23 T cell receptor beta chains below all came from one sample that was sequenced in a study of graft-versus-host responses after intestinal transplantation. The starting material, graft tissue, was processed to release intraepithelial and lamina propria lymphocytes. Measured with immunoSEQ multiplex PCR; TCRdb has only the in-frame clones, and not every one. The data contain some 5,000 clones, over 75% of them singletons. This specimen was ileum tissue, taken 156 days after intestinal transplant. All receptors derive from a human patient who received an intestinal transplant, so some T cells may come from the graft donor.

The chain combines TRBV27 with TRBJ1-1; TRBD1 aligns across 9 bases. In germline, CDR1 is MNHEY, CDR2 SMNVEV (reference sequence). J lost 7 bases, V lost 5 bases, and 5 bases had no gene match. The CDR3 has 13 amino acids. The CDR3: CASSPGTGIEAFF. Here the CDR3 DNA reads TGTGCCAGCAGTCCCGGGACAGGGATTGAAGCTTTCTTT.

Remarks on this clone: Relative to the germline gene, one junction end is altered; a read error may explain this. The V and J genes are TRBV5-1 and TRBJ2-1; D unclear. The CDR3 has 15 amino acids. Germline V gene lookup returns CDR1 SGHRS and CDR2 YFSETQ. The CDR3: CASSLIGSSHNEQFF. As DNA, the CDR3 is TGCGCCAGCAGCTTGATCGGAAGCTCCCACAATGAGCAGTTCTTC. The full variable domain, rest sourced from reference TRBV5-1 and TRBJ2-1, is KAGVTQTPRYLIKTRGQQVTLSCSPISGHRSVSWYQQTPGQGLQFLFEYFSETQRNKGNFPGRFSGRQFSNSRSEMNVSTLELGDSALYLCASSLIGSSHNEQFFGPGTRLTVL.

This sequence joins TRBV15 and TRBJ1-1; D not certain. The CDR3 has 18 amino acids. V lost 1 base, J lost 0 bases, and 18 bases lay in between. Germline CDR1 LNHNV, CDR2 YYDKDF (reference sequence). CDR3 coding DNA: TGTGCCACCAGCAGAGCCTCCGACGGCCTGAGCATGAACACTGAAGCTTTCTTT. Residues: CATSRASDGLSMNTEAFF.

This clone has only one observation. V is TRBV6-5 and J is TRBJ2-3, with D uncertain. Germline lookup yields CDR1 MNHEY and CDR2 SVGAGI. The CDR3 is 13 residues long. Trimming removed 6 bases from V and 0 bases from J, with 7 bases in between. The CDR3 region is CASRGLSTDTQYF. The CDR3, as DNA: TGTGCCAGCAGAGGATTAAGCACAGATACGCAGTATTTT.

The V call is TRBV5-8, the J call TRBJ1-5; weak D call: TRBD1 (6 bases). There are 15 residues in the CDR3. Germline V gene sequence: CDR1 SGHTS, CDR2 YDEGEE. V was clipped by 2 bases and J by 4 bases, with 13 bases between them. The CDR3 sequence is CASSFGGGGNQPQHF. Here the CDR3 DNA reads TGTGCCAGCAGCTTCGGAGGGGGTGGAAATCAGCCCCAGCATTTT.

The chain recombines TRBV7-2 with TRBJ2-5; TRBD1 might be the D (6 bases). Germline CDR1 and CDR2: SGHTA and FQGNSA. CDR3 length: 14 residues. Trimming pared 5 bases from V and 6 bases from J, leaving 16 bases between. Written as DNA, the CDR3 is TGTGCCAGCAGCCCGCCAGGGGTTCGTAAGACCCAGTACTTC. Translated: CASSPPGVRKTQYF.

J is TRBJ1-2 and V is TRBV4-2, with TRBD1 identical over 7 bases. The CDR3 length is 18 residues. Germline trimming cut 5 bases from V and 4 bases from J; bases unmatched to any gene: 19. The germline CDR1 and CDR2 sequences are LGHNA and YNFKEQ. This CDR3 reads CASSSLSLRDSLFYGYTF. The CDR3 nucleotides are TGTGCCAGCAGCTCTCTCAGCCTCCGGGACAGTCTTTTCTATGGCTACACCTTC.

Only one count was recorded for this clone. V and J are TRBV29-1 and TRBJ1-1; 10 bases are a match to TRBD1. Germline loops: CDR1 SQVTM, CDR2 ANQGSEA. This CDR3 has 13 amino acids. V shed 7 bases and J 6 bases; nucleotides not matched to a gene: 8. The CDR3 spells CSASGTGASEAFF. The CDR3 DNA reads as TGCAGCGCCTCCGGGACAGGGGCTTCTGAAGCTTTCTTT.

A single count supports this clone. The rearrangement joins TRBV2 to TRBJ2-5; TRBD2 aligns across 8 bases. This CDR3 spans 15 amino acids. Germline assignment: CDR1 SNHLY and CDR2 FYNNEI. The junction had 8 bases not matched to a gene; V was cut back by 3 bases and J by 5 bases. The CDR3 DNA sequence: TGTGCCAGCAGTGAGCAGCGGGGGAGGGGGGAGACCCAGTACTTC. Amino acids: CASSEQRGRGETQYF.

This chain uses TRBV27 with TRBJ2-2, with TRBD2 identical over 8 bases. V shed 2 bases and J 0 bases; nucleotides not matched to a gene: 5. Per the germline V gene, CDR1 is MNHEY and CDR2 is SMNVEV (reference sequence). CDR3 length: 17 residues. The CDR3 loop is CASSLGPLAANTGELFF. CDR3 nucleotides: TGTGCCAGCAGTTTAGGTCCACTAGCGGCGAACACCGGGGAGCTGTTTTTT.

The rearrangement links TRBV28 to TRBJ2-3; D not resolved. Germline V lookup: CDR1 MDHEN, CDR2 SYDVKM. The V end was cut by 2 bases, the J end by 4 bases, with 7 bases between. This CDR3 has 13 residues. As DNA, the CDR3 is TGTGCCAGCAGTTTAAGCCCCTCAGATACGCAGTATTTT. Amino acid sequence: CASSLSPSDTQYF.

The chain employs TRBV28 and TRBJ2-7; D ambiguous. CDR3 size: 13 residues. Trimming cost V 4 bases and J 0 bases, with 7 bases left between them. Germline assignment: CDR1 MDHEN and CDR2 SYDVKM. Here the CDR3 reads CASSSENSYEQYF. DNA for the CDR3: TGTGCCAGCAGTTCTGAGAACTCCTACGAGCAGTACTTC.

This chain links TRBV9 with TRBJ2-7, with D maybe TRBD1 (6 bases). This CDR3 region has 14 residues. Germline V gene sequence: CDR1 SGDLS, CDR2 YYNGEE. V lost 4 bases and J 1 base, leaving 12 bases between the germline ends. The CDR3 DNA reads TGTGCCAGCAGCCGACAGGACAGATCCTACGAGCAGTACTTC. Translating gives CASSRQDRSYEQYF.

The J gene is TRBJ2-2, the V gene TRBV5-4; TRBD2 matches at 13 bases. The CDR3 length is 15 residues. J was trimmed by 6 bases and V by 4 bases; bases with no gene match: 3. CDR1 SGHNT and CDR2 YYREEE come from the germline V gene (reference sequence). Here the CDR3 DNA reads TGTGCCAGCAGCCCGACTAGCGGGGGGCCCGGGGAGCTGTTTTTT. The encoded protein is CASSPTSGGPGELFF.

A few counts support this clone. Written as DNA, the CDR3 is TGTGCCAGCACCGATGGGCGTGGGGACTTCTCTGGAAACACCATATATTTT. Translating it yields CASTDGRGDFSGNTIYF. J is TRBJ1-3 and V is TRBV7-6; possibly TRBD1 for D (5 bases). V was pared by 7 bases and J by 0 bases, with 19 bases between. This CDR3 is 17 amino acids long. The germline V gene has CDR1 SGHVS and CDR2 FNYEAQ.

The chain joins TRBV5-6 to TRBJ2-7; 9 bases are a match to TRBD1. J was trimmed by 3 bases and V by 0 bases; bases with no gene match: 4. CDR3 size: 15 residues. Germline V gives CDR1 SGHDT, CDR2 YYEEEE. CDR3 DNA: TGTGCCAGCAGCTTGGCGGGGACAGGGTACTACGAGCAGTACTTC. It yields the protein CASSLAGTGYYEQYF.

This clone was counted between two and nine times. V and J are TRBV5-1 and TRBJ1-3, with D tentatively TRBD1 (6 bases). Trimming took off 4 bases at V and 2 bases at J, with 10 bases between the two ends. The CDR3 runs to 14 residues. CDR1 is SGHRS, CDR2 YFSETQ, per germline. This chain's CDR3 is CASSQQGAGNTIYF. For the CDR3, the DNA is TGCGCCAGCAGCCAACAGGGAGCTGGAAACACCATATATTTT.

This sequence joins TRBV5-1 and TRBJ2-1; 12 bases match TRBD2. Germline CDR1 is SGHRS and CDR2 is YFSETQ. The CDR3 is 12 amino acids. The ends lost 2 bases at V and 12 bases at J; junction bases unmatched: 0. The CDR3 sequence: CASSLLAGGQFF. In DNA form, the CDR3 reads TGCGCCAGCAGCTTACTAGCGGGAGGGCAGTTCTTC.

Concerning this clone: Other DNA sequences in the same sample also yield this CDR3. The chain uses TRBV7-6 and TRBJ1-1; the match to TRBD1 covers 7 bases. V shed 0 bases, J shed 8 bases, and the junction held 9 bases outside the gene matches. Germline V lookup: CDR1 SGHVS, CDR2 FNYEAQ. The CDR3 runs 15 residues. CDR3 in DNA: TGTGCCAGCAGCTTAGCCCAGGGGGTTAGCACCGAAGCTTTCTTT. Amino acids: CASSLAQGVSTEAFF.

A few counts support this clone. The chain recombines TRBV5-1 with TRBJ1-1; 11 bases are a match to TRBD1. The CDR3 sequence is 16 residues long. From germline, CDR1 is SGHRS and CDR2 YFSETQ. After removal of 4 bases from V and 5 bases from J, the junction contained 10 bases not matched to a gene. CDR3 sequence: CASSQGTGGSYTEAFF. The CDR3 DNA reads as TGCGCCAGCAGCCAAGGGACAGGGGGGTCGTATACTGAAGCTTTCTTT.

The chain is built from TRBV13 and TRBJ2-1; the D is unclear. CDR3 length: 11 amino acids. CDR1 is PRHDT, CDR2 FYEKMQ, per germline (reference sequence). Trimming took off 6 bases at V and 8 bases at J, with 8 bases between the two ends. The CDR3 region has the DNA TGTGCCAGCAGTCATTACGATGAGCAGTTCTTC. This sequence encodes CASSHYDEQFF.

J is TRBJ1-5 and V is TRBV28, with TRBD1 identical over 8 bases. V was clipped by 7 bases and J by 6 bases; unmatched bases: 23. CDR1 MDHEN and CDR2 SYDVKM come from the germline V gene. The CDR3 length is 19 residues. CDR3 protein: CASTFLGTGAQGVSQPQHF. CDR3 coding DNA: TGTGCCAGCACGTTCTTGGGGACAGGAGCTCAAGGAGTGAGTCAGCCCCAGCATTTT. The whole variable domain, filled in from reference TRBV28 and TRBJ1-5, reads DVKVTQSSRYLVKRTGEKVFLECVQDMDHENMFWYRQDPGLGLRLIYFSYDVKMKEKGDIPEGYSVSREKKERFSLILESASTNQTSMYLCASTFLGTGAQGVSQPQHFGDGTRLSIL.

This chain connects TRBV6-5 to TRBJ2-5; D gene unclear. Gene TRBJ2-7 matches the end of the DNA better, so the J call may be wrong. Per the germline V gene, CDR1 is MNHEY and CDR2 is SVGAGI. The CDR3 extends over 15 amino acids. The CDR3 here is CASGPISRITYEQYF. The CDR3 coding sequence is TGTGCCAGCGGCCCCATCAGTAGAATTACCTACGAGCAGTACTTC.